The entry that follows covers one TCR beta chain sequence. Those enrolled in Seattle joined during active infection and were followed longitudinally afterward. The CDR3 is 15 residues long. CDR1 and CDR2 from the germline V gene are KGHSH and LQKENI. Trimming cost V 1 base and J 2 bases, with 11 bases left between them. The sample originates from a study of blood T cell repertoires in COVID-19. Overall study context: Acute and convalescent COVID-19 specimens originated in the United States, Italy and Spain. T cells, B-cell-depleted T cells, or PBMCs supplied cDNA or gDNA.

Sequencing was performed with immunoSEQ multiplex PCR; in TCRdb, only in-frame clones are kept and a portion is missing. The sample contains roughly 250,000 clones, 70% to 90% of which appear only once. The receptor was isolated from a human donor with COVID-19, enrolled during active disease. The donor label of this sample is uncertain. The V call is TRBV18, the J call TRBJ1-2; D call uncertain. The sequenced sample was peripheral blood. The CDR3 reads CASSPRGSGNYGYTF. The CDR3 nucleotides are TGTGCCAGCTCACCACGAGGGTCCGGGAACTATGGCTACACCTTC.